A selection of T cell receptor beta chains follows, all from one sample in a study of T cell changes during pregnancy in multiple sclerosis. Sequencing was performed with immunoSEQ multiplex PCR; in TCRdb, only in-frame clones are kept and a portion is missing. The table shows about 50,000 clones, with 92% occurring only once. The sequenced sample was CD4+ T cells from peripheral blood mononuclear cells, obtained after pregnancy. The receptor set was obtained from a female donor in good health, enrolled as a control in a pregnancy study. The CDR3 runs from the conserved cysteine through the conserved F or W. A D gene is named only where the DNA matches it firmly.

>TRBD1|TRBJ2-7|TRBV6-1
TGTGCCAGCAGTGAAGCGCCATTTGGACAGGTCGGGTTATCTGCCGAGCAGTACTTC
CASSEAPFGQVGLSAEQYF
>TRBD1|TRBJ1-2|TRBV29-1
TGCAGCGTTGAGGACAGGGGGAACTATGGCTACACCTTC
CSVEDRGNYGYTF
>TRBD1|TRBJ1-2|TRBV7-6
TGTGCCAGCAGCGGCAGACAGGGCCGGAGCTACACCTTC
CASSGRQGRSYTF
>TRBD1|TRBJ2-1|TRBV6-5
TGTGCCAGCAGGATCGACAGGGGGCGACACAATGAGCAGTTCTTC
CASRIDRGRHNEQFF
>.|TRBJ2-2|TRBV11-3
TGTGCCAGCAGCCCTGGGCCCGGGGAGCTGTTTTTT
CASSPGPGELFF
>.|TRBJ2-7|TRBV6-5
TGTGCCAGCAGTACGGACGGGAGCTACGAGCAGTACTTC
CASSTDGSYEQYF
>.|TRBJ1-1|TRBV2
TGTGCCAGCACCCCTCAGACACTCCCGGATACTGAAGCTTTCTTT
CASTPQTLPDTEAFF
>.|TRBJ2-3|TRBV5-1
TGCGCCAGCAGCTTGGTAGGAAGGGGGGGTTCCACAGATACGCAGTATTTT
CASSLVGRGGSTDTQYF
>TRBD1|TRBJ1-5|TRBV28
TGTGCCAGCAGTTTCGGACAGGGAAATCAGCCCCAGCATTTT
CASSFGQGNQPQHF
>.|TRBJ1-2|TRBV19
TGTGCCAGTAGCCCCGGAGGGGGGGCTTACGGCTACACCTTC
CASSPGGGAYGYTF
>TRBD1|TRBJ1-1|TRBV19
TGTGCCAGTAGTTCAACCGGGACAGGGAACACTGAAGCTTTCTTT
CASSSTGTGNTEAFF
>.|TRBJ1-1|TRBV18
TGTGCCAGCTCACGACCATGGACAGCGAACACTGAAGCTTTCTTT
CASSRPWTANTEAFF
>.|TRBJ1-2|TRBV7-3
TGTGCCAGCAGCTTAACACAGGGTTATGGCTACACCTTC
CASSLTQGYGYTF
>.|TRBJ2-1|TRBV21-1
TGTGCCAGCAGTCTTGACCCCATCCCGACTAATGAGCAGTTCTTC
CASSLDPIPTNEQFF
>TRBD2|TRBJ2-7|TRBV5-1
TGCGCCGGAGAGCGGGAGGACGAGCAGTACTTC
CAGEREDEQYF
>TRBD2|TRBJ2-3|TRBV19
TGTGCCAGCCGCCCAGCGGGACTTTCCGGCGTCACAGATACGCAGTATTTT
CASRPAGLSGVTDTQYF